The rows below give T cell receptor beta chains drawn from one sample of a study of radiotherapy plus CTLA-4 blockade in lung cancer. Profiling relied on immunoSEQ multiplex PCR, and the TCRdb table lists in-frame clones only, not all of them. The data hold approximately 69,000 clones, with around four fifths observed a single time. Sequenced material: peripheral blood, taken from a patient treated with radiotherapy plus ipilimumab. The receptor source for this set is a human donor with non-small cell lung cancer who had a complete response to radiotherapy plus ipilimumab. Each CDR3 is given with its conserved first and last residue. A D gene is named only where the DNA matches it firmly. Size is stated for part of the rows, as once, few or many counts, or as a class when the clone is expanded.

J gene | D gene | V gene | clone size | CDR3 protein | CDR3 DNA
TRBJ1-2 | - | TRBV29-1 | once | CSVDVQSTYGYTF | TGCAGCGTTGATGTACAGTCTACCTATGGCTACACCTTC
TRBJ2-2 | TRBD2 | TRBV11-3 | - | CASSPGTSGEAGELFF | TGTGCCAGCAGCCCCGGGACTAGCGGAGAGGCCGGGGAGCTGTTTTTT
TRBJ1-2 | TRBD1 | TRBV5-1 | - | CASSTQGAAGYGYTF | TGCGCCAGCAGCACACAGGGGGCGGCGGGCTATGGCTACACCTTC
TRBJ1-4 | - | TRBV7-6 | - | CASGLRPSTNEKLFF | TGTGCCAGCGGATTGAGACCGTCAACTAATGAAAAACTGTTTTTT
TRBJ2-1 | - | TRBV18 | once | CASSRAGGYNEQFF | TGTGCCAGCTCCAGGGCAGGCGGGTACAATGAGCAGTTCTTC
TRBJ1-6 | - | TRBV7-2 | few | CASSPGGQVFSYNSPLHF | TGTGCCAGCAGCCCCGGGGGCCAAGTCTTCTCCTATAATTCACCCCTCCACTTT
TRBJ1-2 | TRBD1 | TRBV13 | - | CASSYAPTGGYFGYTF | TGTGCCAGCAGCTATGCTCCAACAGGGGGCTACTTTGGCTACACCTTC
TRBJ2-5 | TRBD1 | TRBV5-6 | - | CASSLIVGTGQETQYF | TGTGCCAGCAGCTTGATCGTAGGGACAGGGCAAGAGACCCAGTACTTC
TRBJ2-7 | TRBD1 | TRBV28 | - | CASSSTGREQYF | TGTGCCAGCAGTTCGACAGGGCGCGAGCAGTACTTC
TRBJ2-2 | TRBD2 | TRBV27 | once | CASRGGTGELFF | TGTGCCAGCAGGGGAGGGACCGGGGAGCTGTTTTTT
TRBJ1-4 | - | TRBV11-3 | medium-sized | CASSLGRGNEKLFF | TGTGCCAGCAGCTTAGGAAGGGGGAATGAAAAACTGTTTTTT
TRBJ1-2 | TRBD1 | TRBV6-6 | - | CASSWGTGAYGYTF | TGTGCCAGCAGTTGGGGGACAGGAGCCTATGGCTACACCTTC
TRBJ2-2 | - | TRBV9 | - | CASSAGDRFGRELFF | TGTGCCAGCAGCGCGGGGGACAGATTCGGCCGGGAGCTGTTTTTT
TRBJ1-6 | - | TRBV18 | - | CASSINSQAKVSPLHF | TGTGCCAGCTCAATTAACAGCCAGGCCAAAGTTTCACCCCTCCACTTT
TRBJ1-1 | TRBD1 | TRBV7-2 | - | CASSYGDRPKAFF | TGTGCCAGCAGCTACGGGGACAGACCCAAAGCTTTCTTT
TRBJ1-2 | - | TRBV7-2 | - | CASNPGGRSYGYTF | TGTGCCAGCAACCCCGGTGGGAGGAGCTATGGCTACACCTTC
TRBJ1-2 | - | TRBV4-3 | - | CASSRKTPGLYGYTF | TGCGCCAGCAGCCGTAAGACTCCAGGGCTCTATGGCTACACCTTC
TRBJ1-6 | TRBD1 | TRBV7-8 | once | CASSRFEGANSPLHF | TGTGCCAGCAGCCGTTTCGAGGGGGCTAATTCACCCCTCCACTTT
TRBJ1-2 | - | TRBV4-3 | - | CASSQETVGGYGYTF | TGCGCCAGCAGCCAAGAGACAGTGGGGGGATATGGCTACACCTTC
TRBJ1-3 | - | TRBV25-1 | - | CASSEQSSGNTIYF | TGTGCCAGCAGTGAACAGAGCTCTGGAAACACCATATATTTT
TRBJ2-6 | - | TRBV5-1 | few | CASSTEGTTGANVLTF | TGCGCCAGCAGCACCGAGGGGACCACTGGGGCCAACGTCCTGACTTTC
TRBJ1-1 | - | TRBV13 | - | CASSFGSPRHRFTEAFF | TGTGCCAGCAGCTTTGGTTCCCCGAGACACCGTTTCACTGAAGCTTTCTTT
TRBJ1-2 | - | TRBV7-2 | - | CASSLEQGGCGYTF | TGTGCCAGCAGCTTAGAGCAAGGAGGCTGTGGCTACACCTTC